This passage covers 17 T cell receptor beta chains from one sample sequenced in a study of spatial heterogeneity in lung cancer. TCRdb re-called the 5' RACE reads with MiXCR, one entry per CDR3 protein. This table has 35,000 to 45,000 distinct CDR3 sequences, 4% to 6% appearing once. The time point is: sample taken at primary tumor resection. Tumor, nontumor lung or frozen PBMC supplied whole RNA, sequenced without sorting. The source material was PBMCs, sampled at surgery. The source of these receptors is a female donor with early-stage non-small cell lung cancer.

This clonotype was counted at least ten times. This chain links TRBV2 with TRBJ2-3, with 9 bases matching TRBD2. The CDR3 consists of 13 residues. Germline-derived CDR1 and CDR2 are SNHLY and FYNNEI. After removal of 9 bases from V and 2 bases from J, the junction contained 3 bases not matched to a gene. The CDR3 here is CASGGGDTDTQYF. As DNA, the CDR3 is TGTGCCAGTGGCGGGGGGGACACAGATACGCAGTATTTT.

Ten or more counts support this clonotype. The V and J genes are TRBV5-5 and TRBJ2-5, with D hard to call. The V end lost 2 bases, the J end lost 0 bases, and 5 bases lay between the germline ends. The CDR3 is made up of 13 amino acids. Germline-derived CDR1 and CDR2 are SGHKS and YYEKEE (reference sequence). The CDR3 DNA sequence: TGTGCCAGCAGCTTAGAGAACCAAGAGACCCAGTACTTC. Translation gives CASSLENQETQYF. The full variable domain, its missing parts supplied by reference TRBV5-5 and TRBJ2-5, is DAGVTQSPTHLIKTRGQQVTLRCSPISGHKSVSWYQQVLGQGPQFIFQYYEKEERGRGNFPDRFSARQFPNYSSELNVNALLLGDSALYLCASSLENQETQYFGPGTRLLVL.

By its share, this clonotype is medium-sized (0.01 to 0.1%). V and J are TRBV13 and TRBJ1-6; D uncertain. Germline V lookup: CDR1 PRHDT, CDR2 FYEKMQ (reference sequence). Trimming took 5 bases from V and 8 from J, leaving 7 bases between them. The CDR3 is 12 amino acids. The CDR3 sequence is CASSLRDSPLHF. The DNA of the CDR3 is TGTGCCAGCAGCCTAAGGGATTCACCCCTCCACTTT. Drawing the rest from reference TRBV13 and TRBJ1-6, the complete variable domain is AAGVIQSPRHLIKEKRETATLKCYPIPRHDTVYWYQQGPGQDPQFLISFYEKMQSDKGSIPDRFSAQQFSDYHSELNMSSLELGDSALYFCASSLRDSPLHFGNGTRLTVT.

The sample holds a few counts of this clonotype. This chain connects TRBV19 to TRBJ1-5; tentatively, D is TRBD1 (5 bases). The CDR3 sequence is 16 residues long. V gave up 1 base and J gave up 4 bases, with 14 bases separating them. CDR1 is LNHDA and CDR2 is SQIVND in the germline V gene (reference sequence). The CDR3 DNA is TGTGCCAGTAGTATAGGGGGGTCCGACGGGAATCAGCCCCAGCATTTT. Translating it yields CASSIGGSDGNQPQHF.

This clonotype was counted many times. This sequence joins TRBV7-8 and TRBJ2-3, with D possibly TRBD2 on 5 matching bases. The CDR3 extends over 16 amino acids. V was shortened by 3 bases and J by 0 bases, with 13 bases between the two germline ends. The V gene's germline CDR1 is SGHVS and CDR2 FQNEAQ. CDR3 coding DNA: TGTGCCAGCAGCTTCAGGCGCCGGACTAGCACAGATACGCAGTATTTT. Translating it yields CASSFRRRTSTDTQYF. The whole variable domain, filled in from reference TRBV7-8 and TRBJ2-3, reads GAGVSQSPRYKVAKRGQDVALRCDPISGHVSLFWYQQALGQGPEFLTYFQNEAQLDKSGLPSDRFFAERPEGSVSTLKIQRTQQEDSAVYLCASSFRRRTSTDTQYFGPGTRLTVL.

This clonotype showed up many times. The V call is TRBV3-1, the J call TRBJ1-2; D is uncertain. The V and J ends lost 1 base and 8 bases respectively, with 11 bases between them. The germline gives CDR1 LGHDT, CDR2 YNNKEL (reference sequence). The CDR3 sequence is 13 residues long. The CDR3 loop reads CASSQVGAGGYTF. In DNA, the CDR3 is TGTGCCAGCAGCCAAGTGGGAGCGGGCGGCTACACCTTC.

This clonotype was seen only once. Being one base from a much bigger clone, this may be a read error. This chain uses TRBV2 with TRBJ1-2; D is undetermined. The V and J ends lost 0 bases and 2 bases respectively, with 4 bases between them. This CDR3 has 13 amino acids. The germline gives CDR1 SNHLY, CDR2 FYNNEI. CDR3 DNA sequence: TGTGCCAGCAGTGAAGCGAGCAACTATGGCTACACCTTC. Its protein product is CASSEASNYGYTF.

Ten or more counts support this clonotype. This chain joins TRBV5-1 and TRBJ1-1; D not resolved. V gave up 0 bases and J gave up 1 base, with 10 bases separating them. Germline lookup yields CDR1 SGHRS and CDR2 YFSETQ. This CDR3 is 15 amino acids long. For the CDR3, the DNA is TGCGCCAGCAGCTTGGATGGCCACCCGAACACTGAAGCTTTCTTT. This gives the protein CASSLDGHPNTEAFF.

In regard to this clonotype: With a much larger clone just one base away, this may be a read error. CDR3 DNA sequence: TGTGCCGGCAGCGCACAGGGGGCGCCTCGAAGCACAGATACGCAGTATTTT. This translates into CAGSAQGAPRSTDTQYF. The chain couples TRBV9 to TRBJ2-3, with TRBD1 identical over 9 bases. CDR1 is SGDLS, CDR2 YYNGEE, per germline. CDR3 length: 17 residues.

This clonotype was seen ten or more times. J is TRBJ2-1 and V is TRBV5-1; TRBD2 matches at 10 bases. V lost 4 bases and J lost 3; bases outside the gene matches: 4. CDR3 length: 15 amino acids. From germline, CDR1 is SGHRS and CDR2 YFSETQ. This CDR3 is CASSAVAGGYNEQFF. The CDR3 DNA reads TGCGCCAGCAGCGCCGTAGCGGGGGGCTACAATGAGCAGTTCTTC.

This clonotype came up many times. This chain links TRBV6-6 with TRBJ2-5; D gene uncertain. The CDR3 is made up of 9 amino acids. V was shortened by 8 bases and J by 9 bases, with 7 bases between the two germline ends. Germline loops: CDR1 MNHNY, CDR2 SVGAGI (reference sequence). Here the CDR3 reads CASGPAQYF. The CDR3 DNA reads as TGTGCCAGCGGGCCGGCCCAGTACTTC.

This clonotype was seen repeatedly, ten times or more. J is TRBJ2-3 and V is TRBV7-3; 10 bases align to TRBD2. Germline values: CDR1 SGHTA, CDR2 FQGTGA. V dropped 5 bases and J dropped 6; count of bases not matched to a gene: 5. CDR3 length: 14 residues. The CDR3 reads CASSRAGGPDTQYF. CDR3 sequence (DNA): TGTGCCAGCAGCCGAGCGGGGGGGCCGGATACGCAGTATTTT.

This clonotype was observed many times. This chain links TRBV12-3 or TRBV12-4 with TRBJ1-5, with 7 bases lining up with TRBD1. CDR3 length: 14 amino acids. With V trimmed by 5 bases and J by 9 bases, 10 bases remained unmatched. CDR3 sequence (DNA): TGTGCCAGCAGTCCGCTGACAGGGCTCCGGCCCCAGCATTTT. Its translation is CASSPLTGLRPQHF.

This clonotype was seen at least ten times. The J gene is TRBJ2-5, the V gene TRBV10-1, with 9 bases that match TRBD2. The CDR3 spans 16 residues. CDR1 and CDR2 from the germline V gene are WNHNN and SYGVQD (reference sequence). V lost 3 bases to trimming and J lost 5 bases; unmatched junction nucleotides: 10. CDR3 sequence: CASSELAGSRAETQYF. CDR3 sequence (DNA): TGCGCCAGCAGTGAACTAGCGGGTTCAAGGGCGGAGACCCAGTACTTC.

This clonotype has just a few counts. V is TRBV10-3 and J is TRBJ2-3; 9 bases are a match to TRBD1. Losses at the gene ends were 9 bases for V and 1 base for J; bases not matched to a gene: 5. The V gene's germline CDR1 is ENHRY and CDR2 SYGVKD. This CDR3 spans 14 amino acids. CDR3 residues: CAMGQGGGTDTQYF. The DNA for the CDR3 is TGTGCCATGGGACAGGGAGGTGGCACAGATACGCAGTATTTT.

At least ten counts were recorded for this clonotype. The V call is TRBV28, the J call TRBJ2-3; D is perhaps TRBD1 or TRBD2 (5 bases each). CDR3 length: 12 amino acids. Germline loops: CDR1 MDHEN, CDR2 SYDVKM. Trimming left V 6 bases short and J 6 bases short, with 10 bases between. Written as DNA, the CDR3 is TGTGCCAGCAGGGGGGTCTCGGATACGCAGTATTTT. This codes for CASRGVSDTQYF. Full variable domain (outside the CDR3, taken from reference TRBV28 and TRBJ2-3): DVKVTQSSRYLVKRTGEKVFLECVQDMDHENMFWYRQDPGLGLRLIYFSYDVKMKEKGDIPEGYSVSREKKERFSLILESASTNQTSMYLCASRGVSDTQYFGPGTRLTVL.

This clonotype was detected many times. Written as DNA, the CDR3 is TGTGCCAGCAGCGTAGGAGGGTCCTATGGCTACACCTTC. Encoded protein: CASSVGGSYGYTF. V and J are TRBV9 and TRBJ1-2; D unclear. The germline V and J ends were trimmed by 0 bases and 4 bases, with 7 bases remaining between them. This CDR3 comprises 13 residues. Per germline, CDR1 SGDLS and CDR2 YYNGEE. Full variable domain (missing parts from reference TRBV9 and TRBJ1-2): DSGVTQTPKHLITATGQRVTLRCSPRSGDLSVYWYQQSLDQGLQFLIQYYNGEERAKGNILERFSAQQFPDLHSELNLSSLELGDSALYFCASSVGGSYGYTFGSGTRLTVV.